These 15 T cell receptor beta chains originate from one sample sequenced in a study of cytomegalovirus exposure and HLA in healthy donors. The PCR ran on 60 Vbeta and 13 Jbeta primers. The data were produced by immunoSEQ multiplex PCR, yet TCRdb's version contains in-frame clones alone and is incomplete. The repertoire includes around 110,000 clones, roughly 83% of them detected once, and about 3% sits in the top ten. The sequenced sample consisted of PBMCs. Receptors were obtained from a woman under 30 in good health and CMV-seropositive.

The genes are TRBV5-1 and TRBJ1-4; D perhaps matches TRBD1 (6 bases). Germline values: CDR1 SGHRS, CDR2 YFSETQ. Between the trimmed V and J ends, which lost 2 bases and 2 bases, there was a span of 7 bases. The CDR3 loop spans 14 amino acids. CDR3 residues: CASSFTGTNEKLFF. CDR3 DNA sequence: TGCGCCAGCAGCTTCACAGGGACTAATGAAAAACTGTTTTTT.

This clone has just a few counts. The chain couples TRBV30 to TRBJ2-1, with TRBD2 identical over 8 bases. There are 19 residues in the CDR3. Germline CDR1 and CDR2: GTSNPN and SVGIG (reference sequence). V was clipped by 0 bases and J by 0 bases; unmatched bases: 13. The CDR3 loop reads CAWSVWGRGRPSSYNEQFF. CDR3 DNA: TGTGCCTGGAGTGTATGGGGCCGCGGGAGGCCGAGCTCCTACAATGAGCAGTTCTTC.

The chain employs TRBV7-3 and TRBJ2-3, with TRBD2 matching 8 bases. The CDR3 runs 15 residues. The germline V gene has CDR1 SGHTA and CDR2 FQGTGA. J gave up 12 bases and V 5 bases, and 16 bases lay outside the gene matches. Here the CDR3 DNA reads TGTGCCAGCAGCCCACCAGGAGGTGGACTAGCTGACCAGTATTTT. This encodes CASSPPGGGLADQYF.

V is TRBV27 and J is TRBJ1-3, with 8 positions matching TRBD1. The CDR3 length is 15 residues. CDR1 is MNHEY and CDR2 is SMNVEV in the germline V gene (reference sequence). J was trimmed by 2 bases and V by 3 bases; bases with no gene match: 3. As DNA, the CDR3 is TGTGCCAGCAGTTTCGGGACAGGACCTGGAAACACCATATATTTT. This translates into CASSFGTGPGNTIYF.

This chain joins TRBV2 and TRBJ1-5; 9 nucleotides match TRBD1. Germline V gives CDR1 SNHLY, CDR2 FYNNEI. Trimming took 6 bases from V and 2 from J; bases not matched to a gene: 14. The length of the CDR3 is 18 residues. The CDR3 region is CASRASYSGQGGNQPQHF. In DNA, the CDR3 is TGTGCCAGCAGAGCGAGCTACTCGGGACAGGGAGGCAATCAGCCCCAGCATTTT.

This clone came up once. The chain has TRBV7-8 and TRBJ1-2; D unresolved. The V end lost 8 bases, the J end lost 5 bases, and 15 bases lay between the germline ends. Germline CDR1 and CDR2: SGHVS and FQNEAQ. The CDR3 has 13 amino acids. CDR3 sequence: CASRSQEEYGYTF. The CDR3 region has the DNA TGTGCCAGCCGCTCCCAGGAGGAGTATGGCTACACCTTC. The full variable domain, completed using reference TRBV7-8 and TRBJ1-2, is GAGVSQSPRYKVAKRGQDVALRCDPISGHVSLFWYQQALGQGPEFLTYFQNEAQLDKSGLPSDRFFAERPEGSVSTLKIQRTQQEDSAVYLCASRSQEEYGYTFGSGTRLTVV.

V gene TRBV9 combines with J gene TRBJ1-1; maybe TRBD1 (5 bases). The V end lost 4 bases, the J end lost 1 base, and 11 bases lay between the germline ends. Germline lookup yields CDR1 SGDLS and CDR2 YYNGEE. The CDR3 length is 14 residues. The CDR3 loop is CASSPFGGNTEAFF. The CDR3 bases are TGTGCCAGCAGCCCCTTCGGGGGGAACACTGAAGCTTTCTTT.

The rearrangement links TRBV12-5 to TRBJ2-5; 10 positions match TRBD2. Germline values: CDR1 LGHNT, CDR2 FRNRAP. The length of the CDR3 is 14 residues. J was trimmed by 9 bases and V by 6 bases; bases with no gene match: 10. DNA for the CDR3: TGTGCTAGTGGCACCGGACTAGCGGTAACGTCCCAGTACTTC. Translating it yields CASGTGLAVTSQYF.

This chain links TRBV4-1 with TRBJ2-2; a possible D gene is TRBD2 (7 bases). V shed 1 base and J shed 4 bases, with 22 bases lying between them. The CDR3 runs 19 residues. The germline V gene encodes CDR1 MGHRA and CDR2 YSYEKL. CDR3 sequence: CASSQGSWGPSGVTGELFF. DNA for the CDR3: TGCGCCAGCAGCCAAGGGTCTTGGGGGCCTAGCGGCGTCACCGGGGAGCTGTTTTTT.

This chain connects TRBV27 to TRBJ2-3; D remains unclear. CDR1 and CDR2 from the germline V gene are MNHEY and SMNVEV (reference sequence). Deletions cut 6 bases from V and 2 bases from J, with 9 bases between. The CDR3 sequence is 13 residues long. DNA of the CDR3: TGTGCCAGCAGCCTAATTTCCACAGATACGCAGTATTTT. This gives the protein CASSLISTDTQYF.

The chain recombines TRBV7-3 with TRBJ1-2, with 7 bases identical to TRBD1. Trimming took 0 bases from V and 6 from J; bases not matched to a gene: 1. This CDR3 is 13 amino acids long. CDR1 and CDR2 (germline): SGHTA, FQGTGA. CDR3 bases: TGTGCCAGCAGCTTAACAGGGGGCGATGGCTACACCTTC. As protein: CASSLTGGDGYTF.

The CDR3 sequence: CASSGDGGFGNTIYF. CDR3 nucleotide sequence: TGTGCCAGCAGTGGGGATGGGGGGTTTGGAAACACCATATATTTT. V is TRBV2 and J is TRBJ1-3; TRBD1 is a possible D gene (5 bases). The CDR3 has 15 amino acids. Between the trimmed V and J ends, which lost 4 bases and 3 bases, there was a span of 13 bases. The germline V gene encodes CDR1 SNHLY and CDR2 FYNNEI.

This chain joins TRBV7-3 and TRBJ2-7; D might be TRBD1 (5 bases). Germline-derived CDR1 and CDR2 are SGHTA and FQGTGA. The CDR3 is made up of 13 amino acids. Trimming stripped 3 bases from V and 6 bases from J, with 12 bases between. The CDR3 DNA reads as TGTGCCAGCAGCTTCAGGGAATGGGGCGAGCAGTACTTC. Amino acid sequence: CASSFREWGEQYF.

The chain carries TRBV2 and TRBJ2-7, with 11 bases matching TRBD1. This CDR3 region has 12 residues. Germline values: CDR1 SNHLY, CDR2 FYNNEI. Germline trimming cut 9 bases from V and 6 bases from J; bases unmatched to any gene: 4. CDR3 DNA: TGTGCCAGGAGGGGACAGGGGGTCGAGCAGTACTTC. Translation: CARRGQGVEQYF. The full variable domain, its missing parts supplied by reference TRBV2 and TRBJ2-7, is EPEVTQTPSHQVTQMGQEVILRCVPISNHLYFYWYRQILGQKVEFLVSFYNNEISEKSEIFDDQFSVERPDGSNFTLKIRSTKLEDSAMYFCARRGQGVEQYFGPGTRLTVT.

The chain combines TRBV5-4 with TRBJ1-2; D gene ambiguous. Trimming took 6 bases from V and 3 from J, leaving 15 bases between them. The CDR3 is 14 amino acids. The germline CDR1 and CDR2 sequences are SGHNT and YYREEE (reference sequence). CDR3 nucleotides: TGTGCCAGCAACATGGGTCGGGAGTACTATGGCTACACCTTC. Protein sequence: CASNMGREYYGYTF.